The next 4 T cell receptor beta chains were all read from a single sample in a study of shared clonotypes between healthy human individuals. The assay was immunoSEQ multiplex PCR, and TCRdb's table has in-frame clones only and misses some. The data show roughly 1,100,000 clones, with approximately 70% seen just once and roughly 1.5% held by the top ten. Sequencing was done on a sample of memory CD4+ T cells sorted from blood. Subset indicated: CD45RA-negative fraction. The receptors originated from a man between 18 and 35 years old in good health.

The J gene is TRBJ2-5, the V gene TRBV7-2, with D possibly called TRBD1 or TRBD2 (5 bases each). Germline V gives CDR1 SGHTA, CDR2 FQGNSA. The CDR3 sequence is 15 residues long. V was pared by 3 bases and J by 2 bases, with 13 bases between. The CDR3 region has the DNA TGTGCCAGCAGCTTCTGGGGCCCGGGGCAAGAGACCCAGTACTTC. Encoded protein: CASSFWGPGQETQYF.

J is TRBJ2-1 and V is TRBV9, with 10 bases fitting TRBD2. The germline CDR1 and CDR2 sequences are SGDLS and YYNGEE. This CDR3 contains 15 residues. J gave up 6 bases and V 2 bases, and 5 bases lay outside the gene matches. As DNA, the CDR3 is TGTGCCAGCAGCGTTATGTCTAGCGGGGGCAATGAGCAGTTCTTC. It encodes CASSVMSSGGNEQFF.

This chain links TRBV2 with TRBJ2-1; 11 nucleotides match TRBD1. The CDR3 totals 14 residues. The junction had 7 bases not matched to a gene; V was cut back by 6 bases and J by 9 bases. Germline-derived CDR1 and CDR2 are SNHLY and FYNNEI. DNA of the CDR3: TGTGCCAGCAGGTATGGACAGGGGGCAGCTGAGCAGTTCTTC. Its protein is CASRYGQGAAEQFF.

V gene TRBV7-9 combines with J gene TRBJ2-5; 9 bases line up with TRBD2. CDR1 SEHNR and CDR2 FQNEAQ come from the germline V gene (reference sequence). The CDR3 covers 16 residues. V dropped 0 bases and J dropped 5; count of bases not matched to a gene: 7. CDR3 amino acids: CASSLAQRREGETQYF. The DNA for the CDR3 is TGTGCCAGCAGCTTAGCGCAACGGCGGGAGGGGGAGACCCAGTACTTC.